This passage covers 2 T cell receptor beta chains from one sample sequenced in a study of blood T cell repertoires in COVID-19. The protocol was immunoSEQ multiplex PCR, while the TCRdb copy is restricted to in-frame clones and leaves out a portion. The sample lists some 120,000 clones; around 64% were seen once. Sequenced input: peripheral blood. These receptors all come from a human donor with acute or convalescent COVID-19. The donor label of this sample is uncertain.

CDR3 sequence: CASSSSSYNSPLHF. CDR3 DNA sequence: TGTGCCAGCTCATCGAGCTCCTATAATTCACCCCTCCACTTT. This chain links TRBV18 with TRBJ1-6; D gene unclear. Trimming stripped 5 bases from V and 0 bases from J, with 5 bases between. The CDR3 sequence is 14 residues long. CDR1 is KGHSH and CDR2 is LQKENI in the germline V gene.

The rearrangement uses TRBV29-1 and TRBJ1-2, with no clear D. Trimming cost V 4 bases and J 4 bases, with 16 bases left between them. CDR1 and CDR2 from the germline V gene are SQVTM and ANQGSEA. CDR3 length: 14 amino acids. The CDR3 DNA follows: TGCAGCGTTGGTGGGTTAGGAGAGCTCTATGGCTACACCTTC. Its protein is CSVGGLGELYGYTF. Drawing the rest from reference TRBV29-1 and TRBJ1-2, the complete variable domain is SAVISQKPSRDICQRGTSLTIQCQVDSQVTMMFWYRQQPGQSLTLIATANQGSEATYESGFVIDKFPISRPNLTFSTLTVSNMSPEDSSIYLCSVGGLGELYGYTFGSGTRLTVV.